This T cell receptor beta chain comes out of a study of cytomegalovirus exposure and HLA in healthy donors. Regarding the study as a whole: In a later analysis, TCR beta V- and J-gene trimming was associated with a missense DCLRE1C variant. Sequencing depth roughly uniform across donors was assumed in presence/absence analyses. The study listed approximately 160 cytomegalovirus-associated TCR beta chains.

Remarks on this clone: As yet, its antigen is unknown.

V lost 1 base, J lost 5 bases, and 7 bases stayed unmatched. The CDR3 sequence is 16 residues long. Germline CDR1 reads MGHRA; CDR2 reads YSYEKL. PCR employed 60 Vbeta and 13 Jbeta primers. Profiling relied on immunoSEQ multiplex PCR, and the TCRdb table lists in-frame clones only, not all of them. Among over 100,000 clones, over 60% were seen once, and the ten largest hold 2.2%. The chain joins TRBV4-1 to TRBJ2-1; 8 bases map to TRBD2. The sequence was obtained from a woman in her twenties or thirties in good health and CMV-seronegative. Sequenced input: PBMCs. The CDR3 nucleotides read TGCGCCAGCAGCCAAGTGCGCGGGACTAGGGACAATGAGCAGTTCTTC. Translated, it gives CASSQVRGTRDNEQFF.